This T cell receptor (beta chain) was captured by sequencing in a study of T cells after yellow fever vaccination (dated by TCRdb to the late 2010s). About the study as a whole: Libraries from fractions with low cell numbers were prepared with the SMART-Seq v4 Ultra Low Input RNA kit. The cohort comprised two healthy male donors, one aged 18 to 30 and one aged 30 to 40 years. To follow T-cell clones before and after primary and booster YFV17D yellow fever vaccination, bulk TCR alpha and beta repertoires were sequenced over time. Bulk PBMC replicates and cell subsets were isolated from blood drawn at multiple timepoints before and after both primary and secondary immunization. What the study reported, not specific to this receptor: Most clones expanded after primary vaccination were re-detected after the booster (almost 97% of CD4 and around 88% of CD8), suggesting broad memory maintenance. The study included only a couple of donors, which limits how far the findings can be generalized. Computational filtering was needed because FACS-sorted repertoires could contain abundant contaminating clonotypes from the bulk population. Compared with the primary T-cell response, the secondary T-cell response was faster but weaker, reaching its peak on day 5 rather than on day 15. A small share of clonotypes occurred in both CD4 and CD8 compartments, likely arising from convergent recombination.

Sequencing was carried out with an Illumina NovaSeq 6000. TCR cDNA was synthesized by 5'RACE template switching, through which a universal primer site and unique molecular identifiers were introduced. Priming for cDNA synthesis came from both the TCR alpha and TCR beta constant segments. Library amplification used two PCR steps, and the second PCR step added sample barcodes and sequencing adapters. Sequencing of libraries was done on Illumina HiSeq 2500 (2x100 bp) or NovaSeq (2x150 bp). On the study's bioinformatics: MIGEC was used to demultiplex reads and collapse the reads into UMI consensus sequences, and MiXCR was used for V(D)J alignment. Vaccine-responding clonotypes were identified with edgeR using replicate PBMC samples, with FDR below 0.01 and a log2 fold change above 5 up to day 15 being required. CD4 or CD8 identity was assigned to each bulk clonotype according to whether the clonotype was present at higher abundance in the sequenced CD4 repertoire or the sequenced CD8 repertoire. TCRdb redid the processing of the public reads, applying fastp at Q25 and MiXCR, and retained in-frame beta chains. Every CDR3 protein is listed once, alongside the most common genes and DNA of its rows. V and J calls and clone size were set by TCRdb, not the authors. This sample holds some 120,000 distinct CDR3 sequences; roughly 9% were observed only once. The ten biggest clones cover about two fifths of the sample.

Per the germline V gene, MGHRA is the CDR1 and YSYEKL is the CDR2. Inclusive of the bounding cysteine and phenylalanine, the CDR3 is 15 residues long. The entry retains the CDR3 DNA only, 45 bases that are in frame from base 1. V is shortened by 0 bases, J by 4 bases, and the region joining them spans 12 bases. This clonotype has only a few counts. Its antigen is not yet known. Within one base of it there is no much larger clone, and no base qualities were kept. The treatment or condition label, read with the paper, signifies: live attenuated yellow fever vaccine strain. A standard Ficoll-Paque protocol was used to isolate PBMCs from peripheral blood. Dynabeads CD4 and CD8 positive selection kits were used to isolate CD4 and CD8 T-cell fractions. TriZol was used to extract RNA from bulk PBMCs, CD4 and CD8 fractions, and dextramer-positive and dextramer-negative fractions.

This TCR derives from a man between 18 and 35 years old who received the YFV17D yellow fever vaccine. Sequenced here: CD8+ T cells sorted from PBMCs, sampled on the day of the yellow fever booster vaccination. The V and J segments used are TRBV4-1 and TRBJ1-2; the D gene cannot be named for sure. The sequence in DNA is TGCGCCAGCAGCCAAGATCTAGGGCTTGGCTATGGCTACACCTTC. Translated, this gives CASSQDLGLGYGYTF.